This T cell receptor (beta chain) was identified in a study of radiotherapy plus CTLA-4 blockade in lung cancer. With respect to this clone: Antigen specificity is unknown.

Profiled with immunoSEQ multiplex PCR; TCRdb holds only in-frame clones, not every one. The profile shows about 84,000 clones, roughly 78% of them singletons. Germline lookup yields CDR1 MNHEY and CDR2 SVGAGI. V lost 8 bases, J lost 4 bases, and 17 bases lay in between. The CDR3 has 14 amino acids. Overall study results and limits: Dynamics of early blood T cell clones, together with interferon-beta, were reportedly the best predictors of response. Blood saw expansion of tumor-derived TCR clones after radiotherapy plus ipilimumab.

The receptor's source is a human donor with non-small cell lung cancer that progressed on radiotherapy plus ipilimumab. The chain is built from TRBV6-5 and TRBJ1-2; D is possibly TRBD1 (6 bases). The sequencing here drew on peripheral blood, taken from a patient treated with radiotherapy plus ipilimumab. CDR3 in amino acids: CASRGRGEGYGYTF. CDR3 in DNA: TGTGCCAGCCGCGGAAGGGGGGAAGGCTATGGCTACACCTTC.